Presented here are 6 T cell receptor beta chains from one specimen sequenced in a study of T cell responses to AZD1222 COVID-19 vaccine. Clones were sequenced by immunoSEQ multiplex PCR, and TCRdb holds only the in-frame ones, with some missing. The sample lists about 140,000 clones; about 92% were seen once. The material was peripheral blood, obtained on day 0 of AZD1222 vaccination. The receptors were gathered from an adult in good health.

This clone has only one observation. This sequence joins TRBV12-3 or TRBV12-4 and TRBJ1-1; D is undetermined. Trimming cost V 3 bases and J 3 bases, with 8 bases left between them. There are 13 residues in the CDR3. CDR3 residues: CASSFWLYTEAFF. The CDR3 DNA sequence: TGTGCCAGCAGTTTTTGGTTGTACACTGAAGCTTTCTTT.

This chain uses TRBV5-6 with TRBJ1-1, with D unclear. CDR1 is SGHDT, CDR2 YYEEEE, per germline. This CDR3 is built from 12 residues. Trimming removed 3 bases from V and 7 bases from J, with 10 bases in between. This CDR3 reads CASSSARLEAFF. CDR3 nucleotide sequence: TGTGCCAGCAGCTCCGCCAGGCTTGAAGCTTTCTTT. The full variable domain, its missing parts supplied by reference TRBV5-6 and TRBJ1-1, is DAGVTQSPTHLIKTRGQQVTLRCSPKSGHDTVSWYQQALGQGPQFIFQYYEEEERQRGNFPDRFSGHQFPNYSSELNVNALLLGDSALYLCASSSARLEAFFGQGTRLTVV.

V is TRBV20-1 and J is TRBJ1-2; tentatively, D is TRBD1 (6 bases). Per germline, CDR1 DFQATT and CDR2 SNEGSKA (reference sequence). V gave up 3 bases and J gave up 5 bases, with 16 bases separating them. CDR3 length: 14 residues. CDR3 nucleotide sequence: TGCAGTGCTAGTAGGGGGAGAGTTGATTATGGCTACACCTTC. It specifies CSASRGRVDYGYTF.

The J gene is TRBJ1-2, the V gene TRBV6-5, with TRBD1 identical over 7 bases. Germline values: CDR1 MNHEY, CDR2 SVGAGI. After removal of 6 bases from V and 7 bases from J, the junction contained 2 bases not matched to a gene. This CDR3 has 11 residues. Here the CDR3 reads CASRTGFGYTF. Here the CDR3 DNA reads TGTGCCAGCAGGACAGGGTTTGGCTACACCTTC.

With regard to this clone: At one of its ends the junction is not consistent with the germline gene, which may arise from a read error. The rearrangement joins TRBV19 to TRBJ1-1; D remains ambiguous. The germline gives CDR1 LNHDA, CDR2 SQIVND (reference sequence). CDR3 length equals 16 residues. The CDR3: CVSSIKKGPRNTEAFF. CDR3 nucleotides: TGTGTCAGTAGTATTAAGAAGGGTCCAAGAAACACTGAAGCTTTCTTT.

This rearrangement joins TRBV28 to TRBJ1-3; a weak D match, TRBD1 (5 bases). Trimming pared 6 bases from V and 2 bases from J, leaving 17 bases between. CDR1 is MDHEN, CDR2 SYDVKM, per germline. The CDR3 consists of 16 residues. The CDR3 coding sequence is TGTGCCAGCAGCTCCCCCGCAGGGTCAACTGGAAACACCATATATTTT. Amino acids: CASSSPAGSTGNTIYF.